This T cell receptor (beta chain) derives from a study of blood T cell repertoires in COVID-19. Study summary: T cells, B-cell-depleted T cells, or PBMCs provided the cDNA or gDNA that served as material.

Profiled with immunoSEQ multiplex PCR; TCRdb holds only in-frame clones, not every one. The sample shows more than 90,000 clones, about 90% of them seen only once. V was shortened by 3 bases and J by 5 bases, with 22 bases between the two germline ends. The germline V gene has CDR1 LNHDA and CDR2 SQIVND (reference sequence). This CDR3 comprises 17 residues. The chain couples TRBV19 to TRBJ2-5, with D perhaps TRBD2 (7 bases). The origin of this receptor is a man between 65 and 85 years old who had recovered from COVID-19. The sample taken for sequencing was peripheral blood. The CDR3 is CASSMGQAGAPRETQYF. DNA for the CDR3: TGTGCCAGTAGTATGGGTCAGGCGGGGGCCCCTCGGGAGACCCAGTACTTC.